One sample yielded the 3 T cell receptor beta chains listed below, sequenced in a study of long-term antiretroviral therapy in people with HIV. Sequencing relied on immunoSEQ assay v3.0, run at survey level. The table came from immunoSEQ multiplex PCR; TCRdb's copy has only in-frame clones and leaves some out. The table includes about 40,000 clones, approximately 87% detected once. The sequences come from unsorted PBMCs, collected 1.2 years after starting antiretroviral therapy. These receptors were collected from a woman in her forties or fifties with HIV.

The V and J genes are TRBV18 and TRBJ2-2; 9 bases agree with TRBD1. The germline V gene encodes CDR1 KGHSH and CDR2 LQKENI. The CDR3 has 15 amino acids. V lost 3 bases to trimming and J lost 3 bases; unmatched junction nucleotides: 2. The CDR3 DNA reads as TGTGCCAGCTCACCGGGACAGGGTGACACCGGGGAGCTGTTTTTT. This translates into CASSPGQGDTGELFF. The full variable domain, its missing parts supplied by reference TRBV18 and TRBJ2-2, is NAGVMQNPRHLVRRRGQEARLRCSPMKGHSHVYWYRQLPEEGLKFMVYLQKENIIDESGMPKERFSAEFPKEGPSILRIQQVVRGDSAAYFCASSPGQGDTGELFFGEGSRLTVL.

The DNA for the CDR3 is TGTGCCAGCAGCTTAAGCTATAGCAATCAGCCCCAGCATTTT. Translated: CASSLSYSNQPQHF. The chain is built from TRBV7-8 and TRBJ1-5; D gene ambiguous. Germline V gene lookup returns CDR1 SGHVS and CDR2 FQNEAQ. The CDR3 runs 14 residues. Deletions cut 2 bases from V and 0 bases from J, with 5 bases between.

The genes are TRBV5-1 and TRBJ2-7, with TRBD2 matching over 12 bases. Germline lookup yields CDR1 SGHRS and CDR2 YFSETQ. CDR3 size: 14 residues. The V and J ends lost 4 bases and 5 bases, in that order; junction bases with no gene match: 4. The CDR3 DNA is TGCGCCAGCAGCGGGACTAGCGGGCGGAACGAGCAGTACTTC. Amino acid sequence: CASSGTSGRNEQYF.